What follows are 26 T cell receptor beta chains derived from one specimen sequenced in a study of CD8+ T cells in alopecia areata. Treatment of the sample: oral pan-JAK inhibitor, 5-10 mg twice daily. Extraction and reverse transcription of RNA yielded cDNA as the sequencing template. Here immunoSEQ multiplex PCR was the method, and the copy in TCRdb shows in-frame clones only, minus some. This table holds more than 95,000 clones, about 59% found once. Source: CD4+ T cells sorted from blood, taken at week 4, from a patient treated with tofacitinib. The receptors derive from a human donor with alopecia areata.

The chain links TRBV7-2 to TRBJ1-6; the match to TRBD1 covers 8 bases. The CDR3 has 15 amino acids. Germline V lookup: CDR1 SGHTA, CDR2 FQGNSA. Trimming took 5 bases from V and 8 from J; bases not matched to a gene: 8. The CDR3 bases are TGTGCCAGCAGCAGGACAGGGCCCGGGGATTCACCCCTCCACTTT. Protein sequence: CASSRTGPGDSPLHF.

J is TRBJ1-5 and V is TRBV19; D might be TRBD1 (6 bases). The germline CDR1 and CDR2 sequences are LNHDA and SQIVND (reference sequence). The CDR3 sequence is 15 residues long. V lost 6 bases and J lost 1, with 13 bases in between. In DNA, the CDR3 is TGTGCCAGTAGCCAGGGGAGGGGGAGCAATCAGCCCCAGCATTTT. Translation: CASSQGRGSNQPQHF.

This clone was detected only a few times. The chain uses TRBV5-1 and TRBJ2-5; D may be TRBD2 (6 bases). This CDR3 contains 14 residues. V was shortened by 2 bases and J by 2 bases, with 10 bases between the two germline ends. CDR1 and CDR2 from the germline V gene are SGHRS and YFSETQ. The CDR3 DNA follows: TGCGCCAGCAGCTTCGGGGGTTCTCAAGAGACCCAGTACTTC. Protein sequence: CASSFGGSQETQYF.

The chain couples TRBV7-2 to TRBJ1-2; a possible D gene is TRBD1 (5 bases). Germline V gene sequence: CDR1 SGHTA, CDR2 FQGNSA. The CDR3 consists of 15 residues. Trimming pared 0 bases from V and 2 bases from J, leaving 10 bases between. As DNA, the CDR3 is TGTGCCAGCAGCTTAGCGGGGCAGGGCAACTATGGCTACACCTTC. This codes for CASSLAGQGNYGYTF.

CDR3 DNA sequence: TGTGCCAGCTCACCAAGCAGGGAAAACGGCTACACCTTC. This gives the protein CASSPSRENGYTF. The rearrangement links TRBV18 to TRBJ1-2; tentative D call: TRBD1 (5 bases). V lost 2 bases and J lost 8, with 12 bases in between. The CDR3 loop spans 13 amino acids. Germline-derived CDR1 and CDR2 are KGHSH and LQKENI.

This chain connects TRBV27 to TRBJ2-7; 13 nucleotides line up with TRBD2. V gave up 3 bases and J gave up 5 bases; unmatched junction bases: 7. The CDR3 has 16 amino acids. Germline V gene data show CDR1 as MNHEY and CDR2 as SMNVEV (reference sequence). CDR3 in amino acids: CASSFLMTSGRNEQYF. The CDR3, as DNA: TGTGCCAGCAGTTTTCTCATGACTAGCGGGAGGAACGAGCAGTACTTC.

This chain connects TRBV7-9 to TRBJ1-4, with no clear D. The CDR3 is 15 amino acids. Germline loops: CDR1 SEHNR, CDR2 FQNEAQ (reference sequence). V lost 4 bases to trimming and J lost 8 bases, with 17 bases between them. CDR3 nucleotide sequence: TGTGCCAGCAGCTCAGGAGGTTCCGTCGGGGAAAAACTGTTTTTT. Its protein product is CASSSGGSVGEKLFF. The whole variable domain, remainder taken from reference TRBV7-9 and TRBJ1-4, is DTGVSQNPRHKITKRGQNVTFRCDPISEHNRLYWYRQTLGQGPEFLTYFQNEAQLEKSRLLSDRFSAERPKGSFSTLEIQRTEQGDSAMYLCASSSGGSVGEKLFFGSGTQLSVL.

The table lists this clone with a count of one. V and J are TRBV30 and TRBJ1-2; TRBD1 matches at 7 bases. Looked up from germline, CDR1 is GTSNPN and CDR2 is SVGIG (reference sequence). The V gene end was trimmed by 3 bases and the J gene end by 7 bases; junction bases not matched to a gene: 8. The CDR3 extends over 13 amino acids. This CDR3 is CAWSHRWTGGYTF. The DNA for the CDR3 is TGTGCCTGGAGCCATCGTTGGACAGGTGGCTACACCTTC. The complete variable domain, with remaining parts taken from reference TRBV30 and TRBJ1-2, reads SQTIHQWPATLVQPVGSPLSLECTVEGTSNPNLYWYRQAAGRGLQLLFYSVGIGQISSEVPQNLSASRPQDRQFILSSKKLLLSDSGFYLCAWSHRWTGGYTFGSGTRLTVV.

Written as DNA, the CDR3 is TGTGCCAGCAGTGATTTGGCGGGCTACAATGAGCAGTTCTTC. Protein product: CASSDLAGYNEQFF. The chain links TRBV2 to TRBJ2-1, with a weak D call TRBD2 (5 bases). CDR3 size: 14 residues. The V gene's germline CDR1 is SNHLY and CDR2 FYNNEI. Trimming took off 3 bases at V and 3 bases at J, with 9 bases between the two ends.

The CDR3 nucleotides read TGTGCCAGCAGCTTACGACACAATAGCAATCAGCCCCAGCATTTT. This sequence encodes CASSLRHNSNQPQHF. The genes are TRBV7-2 and TRBJ1-5; D unclear. The CDR3 has 15 residues. Germline V gene sequence: CDR1 SGHTA, CDR2 FQGNSA. The V end was cut by 2 bases, the J end by 0 bases, with 8 bases between.

This sequence joins TRBV18 and TRBJ2-4, with a tentative D call TRBD2 (5 bases). The CDR3 is made up of 15 amino acids. Trimming removed 0 bases at V and 3 bases at J, with 9 bases between. The germline V gene has CDR1 KGHSH and CDR2 LQKENI. The CDR3 sequence is CASSPPAGNKNIQYF. The CDR3 DNA sequence: TGTGCCAGCTCACCACCAGCCGGGAACAAAAACATTCAGTACTTC.

The chain combines TRBV20-1 with TRBJ2-7; D uncertain. Germline assignment: CDR1 DFQATT and CDR2 SNEGSKA (reference sequence). Trimming cost V 3 bases and J 5 bases, with 8 bases left between them. The CDR3 covers 11 residues. CDR3 in DNA: TGCAGTGCTAGTACCCTACACGAGCAGTACTTC. Translated, it gives CSASTLHEQYF.

The table lists this clone with a count of one. V usage is TRBV29-1 and J usage is TRBJ1-1, with 7 positions matching TRBD1. The length of the CDR3 is 13 residues. Germline V gene data show CDR1 as SQVTM and CDR2 as ANQGSEA. V shed 6 bases, J shed 5 bases, and the junction held 9 bases outside the gene matches. CDR3 DNA: TGCAGCGTCGAACAGGGGATAGGAACTGAAGCTTTCTTT. Translating it yields CSVEQGIGTEAFF.

The chain uses TRBV18 and TRBJ2-3, with 11 bases identical to TRBD2. In germline, CDR1 is KGHSH, CDR2 LQKENI. V shed 5 bases and J 4 bases; nucleotides not matched to a gene: 2. This CDR3 has 14 residues. The DNA for the CDR3 is TGTGCCAGCTCATCGACTAGCGGGGCAGATACGCAGTATTTT. Amino acids: CASSSTSGADTQYF. Full variable domain (missing parts from reference TRBV18 and TRBJ2-3): NAGVMQNPRHLVRRRGQEARLRCSPMKGHSHVYWYRQLPEEGLKFMVYLQKENIIDESGMPKERFSAEFPKEGPSILRIQQVVRGDSAAYFCASSSTSGADTQYFGPGTRLTVL.

This chain connects TRBV4-1 to TRBJ2-1; D gene unclear. Between the trimmed V and J ends, which lost 1 base and 9 bases, there was a span of 10 bases. The V gene's germline CDR1 is MGHRA and CDR2 YSYEKL. The CDR3 has 13 residues. This CDR3 reads CASSQGYDREQFF. The DNA for the CDR3 is TGCGCCAGCAGCCAAGGTTACGACCGTGAGCAGTTCTTC.

This clone has more than one count but fewer than ten. The genes are TRBV10-3 and TRBJ2-5; weak D call: TRBD2 (6 bases). The end of the DNA fits TRBJ2-7 better, so the J call may be wrong. CDR1 and CDR2 from the germline V gene are ENHRY and SYGVKD. The CDR3 covers 14 residues. The DNA for the CDR3 is TGTGCCATCAGTGAGTCTTTTGGAGGGGCCGAGCAGTACTTC. It encodes CAISESFGGAEQYF.

This clone has only a few counts. This sequence joins TRBV12-5 and TRBJ2-1; maybe TRBD2 (6 bases). V was clipped by 3 bases and J by 5 bases, with 17 bases between them. The germline V gene has CDR1 LGHNT and CDR2 FRNRAP. The CDR3 sequence is 16 residues long. Here the CDR3 reads CASGLLVGSYHNEQFF. Here the CDR3 DNA reads TGTGCTAGTGGTTTACTGGTCGGGAGTTACCACAATGAGCAGTTCTTC.

Concerning this clone: Other DNA variants within this sample encode the same CDR3. The chain carries TRBV30 and TRBJ2-7, with 7 bases fitting TRBD1. The V and J ends lost 5 bases and 5 bases, in that order; junction bases with no gene match: 0. Germline V gene lookup returns CDR1 GTSNPN and CDR2 SVGIG (reference sequence). The CDR3 is 10 residues long. In DNA form, the CDR3 reads TGTGCCTGGGGGACAGACGAGCAGTACTTC. This sequence encodes CAWGTDEQYF. The variable domain in full, completed from reference TRBV30 and TRBJ2-7, reads SQTIHQWPATLVQPVGSPLSLECTVEGTSNPNLYWYRQAAGRGLQLLFYSVGIGQISSEVPQNLSASRPQDRQFILSSKKLLLSDSGFYLCAWGTDEQYFGPGTRLTVT.

This clone turned up a few times. V and J are TRBV5-6 and TRBJ2-5; TRBD1 agrees at 9 bases. Losses at the gene ends were 4 bases for V and 4 bases for J; bases not matched to a gene: 11. Germline CDR1 is SGHDT and CDR2 is YYEEEE. This CDR3 region has 16 residues. CDR3 sequence reads: CASSPDPGQGPETQYF. In DNA, the CDR3 is TGTGCCAGCAGCCCCGACCCGGGACAGGGACCAGAGACCCAGTACTTC.

The V gene is TRBV6-6, the J gene TRBJ2-7; D might be TRBD1 or TRBD2, each matching 5 bases. Germline CDR1 and CDR2: MNHNY and SVGAGI (reference sequence). The CDR3 consists of 14 residues. V was clipped by 6 bases and J by 1 base, with 13 bases between them. In DNA form, the CDR3 reads TGTGCCAGCAGCCGGGACCGGCTGTCCTACGAGCAGTACTTC. Translating gives CASSRDRLSYEQYF.

The chain carries TRBV29-1 and TRBJ1-4; D unresolved. V was pared by 6 bases and J by 6 bases, with 14 bases between. The CDR3 length is 13 residues. Germline V lookup: CDR1 SQVTM, CDR2 ANQGSEA. CDR3 region: CSVLGVGYEKLFF. DNA of the CDR3: TGCAGCGTCCTGGGTGTCGGGTATGAAAAACTGTTTTTT.

V is TRBV9 and J is TRBJ1-2; the match to TRBD1 covers 7 bases. Unmatched junction bases numbered 3, after V lost 0 bases and J lost 4 bases. From germline, CDR1 is SGDLS and CDR2 YYNGEE. The CDR3 length is 14 residues. CDR3 nucleotides: TGTGCCAGCAGCGTAGAAGGGACAGCCTATGGCTACACCTTC. Encoded protein: CASSVEGTAYGYTF.

On this clone itself: Mismatch with germline at one junction end may stem from a read error. This chain joins TRBV29-1 and TRBJ1-4; 10 nucleotides match TRBD1. Germline-derived CDR1 and CDR2 are SQVTM and ANQGSEA. CDR3 length: 8 residues. Written as DNA, the CDR3 is TGCAGCGACGACAGGGGGCTTTTT. Its protein is CSDDRGLF.

The gene calls are TRBV29-1 and TRBJ1-2, with 10 bases matching TRBD1. CDR1 is SQVTM, CDR2 ANQGSEA, per germline. V lost 6 bases to trimming and J lost 4 bases; unmatched junction nucleotides: 2. The CDR3 is 12 residues long. The CDR3: CSVGDRGYGYTF. The CDR3 coding sequence is TGCAGCGTGGGGGACAGGGGCTATGGCTACACCTTC.

The V gene is TRBV10-3, the J gene TRBJ2-7; 7 bases map to TRBD2. CDR1 ENHRY and CDR2 SYGVKD come from the germline V gene. This CDR3 region has 15 residues. Trimming took 3 bases from V and 0 from J; bases not matched to a gene: 5. The CDR3 region is CAISDLAASSYEQYF. Here the CDR3 DNA reads TGTGCCATCAGTGATCTAGCGGCCAGCTCCTACGAGCAGTACTTC.

The rearrangement links TRBV9 to TRBJ2-6, with D unresolved. The CDR3 covers 16 residues. Trimming left V 5 bases short and J 0 bases short, with 12 bases between. Germline V gene lookup returns CDR1 SGDLS and CDR2 YYNGEE. This CDR3 reads CASRSYTASGANVLTF. The CDR3 DNA sequence: TGTGCCAGCAGGAGCTACACGGCCTCTGGGGCCAACGTCCTGACTTTC.